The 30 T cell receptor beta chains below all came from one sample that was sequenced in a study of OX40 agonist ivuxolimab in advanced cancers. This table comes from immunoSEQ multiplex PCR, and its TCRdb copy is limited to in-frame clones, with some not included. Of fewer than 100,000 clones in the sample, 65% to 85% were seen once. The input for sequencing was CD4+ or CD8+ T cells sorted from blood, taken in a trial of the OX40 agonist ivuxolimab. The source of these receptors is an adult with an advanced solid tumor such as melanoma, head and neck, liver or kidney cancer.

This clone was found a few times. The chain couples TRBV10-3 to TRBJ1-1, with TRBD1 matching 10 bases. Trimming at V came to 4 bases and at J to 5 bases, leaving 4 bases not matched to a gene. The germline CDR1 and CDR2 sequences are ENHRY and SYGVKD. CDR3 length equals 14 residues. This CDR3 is CAISGDRGGTEAFF. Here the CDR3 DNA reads TGTGCCATCAGTGGGGACAGGGGAGGGACTGAAGCTTTCTTT.

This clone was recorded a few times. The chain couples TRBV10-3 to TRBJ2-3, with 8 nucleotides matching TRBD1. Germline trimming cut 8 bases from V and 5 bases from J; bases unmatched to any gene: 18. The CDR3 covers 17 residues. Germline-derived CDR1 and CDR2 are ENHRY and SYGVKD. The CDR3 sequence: CAIADPRGRGAIDTQYF. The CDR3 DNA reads TGTGCCATCGCTGACCCCAGGGGGCGCGGAGCCATAGATACGCAGTATTTT.

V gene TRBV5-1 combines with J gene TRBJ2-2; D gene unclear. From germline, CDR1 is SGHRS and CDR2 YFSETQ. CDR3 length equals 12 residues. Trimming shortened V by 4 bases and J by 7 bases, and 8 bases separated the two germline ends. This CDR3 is CASSQAVGELFF. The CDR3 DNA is TGCGCCAGCAGCCAAGCAGTCGGGGAGCTGTTTTTT.

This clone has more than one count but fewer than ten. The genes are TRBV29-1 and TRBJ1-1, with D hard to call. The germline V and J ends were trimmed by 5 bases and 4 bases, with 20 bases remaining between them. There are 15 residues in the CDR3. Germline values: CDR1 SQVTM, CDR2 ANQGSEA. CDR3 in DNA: TGCAGCGTTCTCCGAATTAAGGGATGGGTCACTGAAGCTTTCTTT. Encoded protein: CSVLRIKGWVTEAFF.

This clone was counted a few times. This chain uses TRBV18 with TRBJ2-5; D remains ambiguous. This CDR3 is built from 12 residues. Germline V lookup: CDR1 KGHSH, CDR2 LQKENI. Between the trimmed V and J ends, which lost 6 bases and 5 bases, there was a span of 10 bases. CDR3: CASSRASETQYF. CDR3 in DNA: TGTGCCAGCTCTCGTGCGTCCGAGACCCAGTACTTC.

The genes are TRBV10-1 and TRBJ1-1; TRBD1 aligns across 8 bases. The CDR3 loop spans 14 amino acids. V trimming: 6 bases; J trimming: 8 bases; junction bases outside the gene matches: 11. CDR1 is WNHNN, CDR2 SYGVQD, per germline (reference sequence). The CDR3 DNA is TGCGCCAGCAGCCCCGGACAGGGCACAGGGGAAGCTTTCTTT. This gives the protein CASSPGQGTGEAFF.

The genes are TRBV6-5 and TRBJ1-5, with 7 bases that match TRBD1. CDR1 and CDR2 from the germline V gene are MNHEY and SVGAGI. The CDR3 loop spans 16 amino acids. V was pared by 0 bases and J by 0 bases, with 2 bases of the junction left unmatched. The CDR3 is CASSYSGTDSNQPQHF. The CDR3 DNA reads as TGTGCCAGCAGTTACTCGGGGACAGATAGCAATCAGCCCCAGCATTTT.

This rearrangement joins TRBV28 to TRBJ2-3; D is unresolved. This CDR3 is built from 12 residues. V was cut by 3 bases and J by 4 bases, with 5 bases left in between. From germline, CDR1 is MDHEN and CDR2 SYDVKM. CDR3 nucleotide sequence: TGTGCCAGCAGTTTGGATTCAGATACGCAGTATTTT. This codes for CASSLDSDTQYF.

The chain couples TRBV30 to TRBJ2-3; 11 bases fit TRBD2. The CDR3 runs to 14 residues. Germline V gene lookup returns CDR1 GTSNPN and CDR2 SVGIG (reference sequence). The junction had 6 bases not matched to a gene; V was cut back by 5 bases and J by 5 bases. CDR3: CAWDLAGGVDTQYF. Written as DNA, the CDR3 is TGTGCCTGGGACTTAGCGGGAGGGGTAGATACGCAGTATTTT.

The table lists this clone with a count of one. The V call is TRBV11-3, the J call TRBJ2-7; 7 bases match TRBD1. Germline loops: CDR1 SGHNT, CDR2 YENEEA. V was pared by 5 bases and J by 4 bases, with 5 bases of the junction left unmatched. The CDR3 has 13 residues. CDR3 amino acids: CASSKGQMYEQYF. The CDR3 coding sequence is TGTGCCAGCAGCAAGGGACAGATGTACGAGCAGTACTTC.

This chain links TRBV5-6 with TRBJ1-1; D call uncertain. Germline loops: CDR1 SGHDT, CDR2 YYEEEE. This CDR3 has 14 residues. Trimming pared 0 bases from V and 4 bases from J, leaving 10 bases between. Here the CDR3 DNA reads TGTGCCAGCAGCTTGGTTCGCGGCGGCACTGAAGCTTTCTTT. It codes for CASSLVRGGTEAFF.

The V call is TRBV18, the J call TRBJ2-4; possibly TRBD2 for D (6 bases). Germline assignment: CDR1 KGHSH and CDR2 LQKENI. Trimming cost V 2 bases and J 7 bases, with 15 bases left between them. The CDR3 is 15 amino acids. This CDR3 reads CASSPDGTHGNIQYF. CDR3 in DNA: TGTGCCAGCTCACCAGACGGGACTCACGGTAACATTCAGTACTTC.

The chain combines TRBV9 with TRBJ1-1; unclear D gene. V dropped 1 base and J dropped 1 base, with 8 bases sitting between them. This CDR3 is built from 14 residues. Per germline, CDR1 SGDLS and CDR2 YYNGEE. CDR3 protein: CASSVQTSNTEAFF. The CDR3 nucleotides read TGTGCCAGCAGCGTACAGACATCGAACACTGAAGCTTTCTTT.

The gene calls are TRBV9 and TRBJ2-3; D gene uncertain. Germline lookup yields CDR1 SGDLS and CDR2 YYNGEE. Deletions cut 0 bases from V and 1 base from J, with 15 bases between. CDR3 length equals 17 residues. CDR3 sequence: CASSVGPRVEGTDTQYF. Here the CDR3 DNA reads TGTGCCAGCAGCGTAGGTCCCCGGGTTGAGGGCACAGATACGCAGTATTTT.

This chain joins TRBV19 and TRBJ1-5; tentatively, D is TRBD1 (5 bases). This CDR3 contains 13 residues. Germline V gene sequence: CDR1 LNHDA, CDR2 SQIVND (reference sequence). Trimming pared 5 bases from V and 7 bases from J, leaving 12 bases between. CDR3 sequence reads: CASSPGGGQPQHF. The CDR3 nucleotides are TGTGCCAGTAGTCCTGGGGGGGGGCAGCCCCAGCATTTT.

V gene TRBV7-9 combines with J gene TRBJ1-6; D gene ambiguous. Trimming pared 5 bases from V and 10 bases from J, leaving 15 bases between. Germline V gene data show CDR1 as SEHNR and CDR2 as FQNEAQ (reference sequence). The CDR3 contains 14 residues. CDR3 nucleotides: TGTGCCAGCAGCGGGGTGATCGGATACTCACCCCTCCACTTT. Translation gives CASSGVIGYSPLHF.

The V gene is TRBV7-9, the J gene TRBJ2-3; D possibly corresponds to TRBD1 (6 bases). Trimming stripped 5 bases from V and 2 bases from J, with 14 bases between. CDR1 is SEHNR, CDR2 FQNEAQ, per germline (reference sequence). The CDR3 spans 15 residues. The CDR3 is CASSPYRASTDTQYF. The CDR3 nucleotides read TGTGCCAGCAGCCCATACAGGGCGTCCACAGATACGCAGTATTTT.

CDR3 residues: CASSAPTGNTEAFF. The CDR3 DNA reads TGTGCCAGCAGTGCTCCTACGGGGAACACTGAAGCTTTCTTT. This chain links TRBV6-5 with TRBJ1-1, with D hard to call. The CDR3 is 14 amino acids. CDR1 MNHEY and CDR2 SVGAGI come from the germline V gene. V was pared by 5 bases and J by 1 base, with 11 bases between.

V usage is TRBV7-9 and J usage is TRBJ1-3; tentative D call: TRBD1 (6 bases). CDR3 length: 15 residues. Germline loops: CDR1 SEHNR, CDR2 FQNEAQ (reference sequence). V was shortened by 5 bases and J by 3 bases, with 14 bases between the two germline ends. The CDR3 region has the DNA TGTGCCAGCAGCCGGGGTGGGACACTTGGAAACACCATATATTTT. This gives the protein CASSRGGTLGNTIYF.

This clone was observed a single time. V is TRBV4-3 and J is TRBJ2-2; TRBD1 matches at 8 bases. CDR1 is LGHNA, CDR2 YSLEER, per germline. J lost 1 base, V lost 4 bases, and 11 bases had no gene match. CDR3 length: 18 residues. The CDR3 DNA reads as TGCGCCAGCAGCCCCAATAAGCAGGGGGCCGGGAACACCGGGGAGCTGTTTTTT. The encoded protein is CASSPNKQGAGNTGELFF.

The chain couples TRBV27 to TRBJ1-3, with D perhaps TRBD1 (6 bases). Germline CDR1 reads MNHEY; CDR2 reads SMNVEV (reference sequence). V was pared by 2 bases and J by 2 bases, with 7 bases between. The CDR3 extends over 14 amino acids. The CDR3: CASSLRGAGNTIYF. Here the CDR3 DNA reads TGTGCCAGCAGTTTAAGGGGGGCTGGAAACACCATATATTTT.

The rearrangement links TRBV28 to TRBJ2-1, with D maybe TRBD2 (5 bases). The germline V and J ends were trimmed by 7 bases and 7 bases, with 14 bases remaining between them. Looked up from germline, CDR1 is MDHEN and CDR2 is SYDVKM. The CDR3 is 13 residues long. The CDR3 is CASNDPGRNEQFF. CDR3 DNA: TGTGCCAGCAACGACCCGGGAAGAAATGAGCAGTTCTTC.

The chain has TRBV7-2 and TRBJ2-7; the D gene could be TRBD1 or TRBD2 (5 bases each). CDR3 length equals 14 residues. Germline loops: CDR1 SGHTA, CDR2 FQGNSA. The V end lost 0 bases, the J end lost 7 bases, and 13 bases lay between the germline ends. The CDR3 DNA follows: TGTGCCAGCAGCTTAGCGGGAGCTAGGGGAGAGCAGTACTTC. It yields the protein CASSLAGARGEQYF.

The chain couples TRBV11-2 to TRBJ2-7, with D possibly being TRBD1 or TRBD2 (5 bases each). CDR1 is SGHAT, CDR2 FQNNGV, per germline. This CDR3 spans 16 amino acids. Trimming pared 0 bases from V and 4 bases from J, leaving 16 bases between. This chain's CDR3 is CASSLDGSAGRYEQYF. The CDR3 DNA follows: TGTGCCAGCAGCTTAGACGGTTCGGCAGGGAGATACGAGCAGTACTTC.

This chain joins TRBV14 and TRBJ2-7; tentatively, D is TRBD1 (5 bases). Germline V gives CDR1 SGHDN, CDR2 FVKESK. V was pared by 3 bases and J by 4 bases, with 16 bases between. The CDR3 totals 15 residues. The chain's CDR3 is CASSHLSGSRYEQYF. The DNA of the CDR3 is TGTGCCAGCAGCCACCTCTCAGGGTCCCGGTACGAGCAGTACTTC.

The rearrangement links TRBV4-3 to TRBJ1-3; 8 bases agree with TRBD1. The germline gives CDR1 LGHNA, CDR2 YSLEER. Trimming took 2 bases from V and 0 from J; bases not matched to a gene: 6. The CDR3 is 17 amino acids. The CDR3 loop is CASSQTAGQVSGNTIYF. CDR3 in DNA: TGCGCCAGCAGCCAAACCGCGGGACAGGTCTCTGGAAACACCATATATTTT.

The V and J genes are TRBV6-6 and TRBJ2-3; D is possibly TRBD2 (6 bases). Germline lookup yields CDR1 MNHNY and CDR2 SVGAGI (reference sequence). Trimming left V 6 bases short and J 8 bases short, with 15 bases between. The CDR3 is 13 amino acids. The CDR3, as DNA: TGTGCCAGCAGCCGCCCGGGAGATGCTACGCAGTATTTT. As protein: CASSRPGDATQYF.

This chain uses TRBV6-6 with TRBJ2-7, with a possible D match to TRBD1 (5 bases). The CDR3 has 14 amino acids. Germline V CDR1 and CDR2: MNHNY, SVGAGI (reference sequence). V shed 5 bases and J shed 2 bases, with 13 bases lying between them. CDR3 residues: CASSPSDSAYEQYF. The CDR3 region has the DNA TGTGCCAGCAGTCCCTCAGACAGTGCCTACGAGCAGTACTTC.

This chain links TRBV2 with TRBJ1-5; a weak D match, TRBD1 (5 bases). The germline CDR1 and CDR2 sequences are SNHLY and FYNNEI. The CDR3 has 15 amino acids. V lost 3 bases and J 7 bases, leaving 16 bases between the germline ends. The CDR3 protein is CASSDAGRVGQPQHF. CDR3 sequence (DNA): TGTGCCAGCAGTGATGCGGGCAGGGTAGGACAGCCCCAGCATTTT.

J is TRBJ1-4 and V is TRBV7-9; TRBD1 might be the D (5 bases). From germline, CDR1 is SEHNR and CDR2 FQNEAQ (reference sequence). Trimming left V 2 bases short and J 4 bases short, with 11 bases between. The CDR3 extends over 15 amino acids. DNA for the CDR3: TGTGCCAGCAGCTTAAACCAGGGAGTTAATGAAAAACTGTTTTTT. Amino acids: CASSLNQGVNEKLFF.